This TCR beta chain is drawn from a study of blood T cell repertoires in COVID-19. Across the whole study: Both acute and convalescent COVID-19 samples were obtained from the United States, Italy and Spain.

How the authors handled the data: It was from reference gene primer amplification that nucleated cell counts were estimated. Libraries were prepared by immunoSEQ multiplex PCR; TCRdb keeps only in-frame clonotypes and omits some of them. That table gives V, J and clone size, and the DNA gave D and trimming. The sample has about 110,000 clones; roughly 80% are singletons. The V gene lost 3 bases and the J gene lost 11 bases, with 19 bases spanning the gap. Per the germline V gene, CDR1 is DFQATT and CDR2 is SNEGSKA (reference sequence). This CDR3 has 13 amino acids. The receptor was derived from a man aged 65-85 years with active or convalescent COVID-19. Sequencing was performed on peripheral blood. The rearrangement links TRBV20-1 to TRBJ1-1; D may be TRBD1 (6 bases). The CDR3 sequence: CSASGVGGASAFF. The CDR3 nucleotides read TGCAGTGCTAGTGGGGTCGGGGGGGCCAGTGCTTTCTTT.